The 25 T cell receptor beta chains listed next were all sequenced from one sample in a study of OX40 agonist ivuxolimab in advanced cancers. TCRdb keeps only in-frame clones here, not all; method: immunoSEQ multiplex PCR. This table holds 98,000 or so clones, 70% to 90% found once. The sample in question was CD4+ or CD8+ T cells sorted from blood, obtained in a trial of the OX40 agonist ivuxolimab. All receptors come from an adult with an advanced solid tumor such as melanoma, head and neck, liver or kidney cancer.

As for this clone: Other DNA sequences in this specimen translate into the identical CDR3. This chain joins TRBV6-5 and TRBJ2-3; 7 bases match TRBD2. Trimming took 0 bases from V and 3 from J; bases not matched to a gene: 6. The CDR3 spans 16 residues. Germline-derived CDR1 and CDR2 are MNHEY and SVGAGI. The CDR3 region has the DNA TGTGCCAGCAGTTACTCGGGACCCGGGAGGACAGATACGCAGTATTTT. It encodes CASSYSGPGRTDTQYF.

This clone was found a few times. This chain connects TRBV6-5 to TRBJ1-5, with D perhaps matching TRBD1 (5 bases). The length of the CDR3 is 13 residues. V was clipped by 5 bases and J by 5 bases, with 10 bases between them. The germline gives CDR1 MNHEY, CDR2 SVGAGI. For the CDR3, the DNA is TGTGCCAGCAGTAGGGACCTATATCAGCCCCAGCATTTT. It translates to CASSRDLYQPQHF.

J is TRBJ1-1 and V is TRBV7-9; D is possibly TRBD1 (6 bases). The CDR3 spans 13 residues. V was cut by 5 bases and J by 4 bases, with 11 bases left in between. Per germline, CDR1 SEHNR and CDR2 FQNEAQ (reference sequence). The CDR3 loop is CASSPRGGTEAFF. The CDR3 bases are TGTGCCAGCAGCCCTAGGGGGGGCACTGAAGCTTTCTTT. Drawing the rest from reference TRBV7-9 and TRBJ1-1, the complete variable domain is DTGVSQNPRHKITKRGQNVTFRCDPISEHNRLYWYRQTLGQGPEFLTYFQNEAQLEKSRLLSDRFSAERPKGSFSTLEIQRTEQGDSAMYLCASSPRGGTEAFFGQGTRLTVV.

This chain uses TRBV7-2 with TRBJ2-3; unclear D gene. The CDR3 has 14 amino acids. Between the trimmed V and J ends, which lost 7 bases and 5 bases, there was a span of 16 bases. In germline, CDR1 is SGHTA, CDR2 FQGNSA. The chain's CDR3 is CASIVNSGQDTQYF. The CDR3 DNA sequence: TGTGCCAGCATCGTTAATTCGGGCCAAGATACGCAGTATTTT.

The rearrangement uses TRBV6-1 and TRBJ2-5, with D perhaps given as TRBD1 or TRBD2 (5 bases each). The germline V and J ends were trimmed by 5 bases and 1 base, with 8 bases remaining between them. CDR3 size: 13 residues. Germline-derived CDR1 and CDR2 are MNHNS and SASEGT. The CDR3 here is CASSLGPQETQYF. The CDR3 bases are TGTGCCAGCAGTTTGGGACCCCAAGAGACCCAGTACTTC.

V gene TRBV29-1 combines with J gene TRBJ1-1, with TRBD1 matching 9 bases. The germline gives CDR1 SQVTM, CDR2 ANQGSEA. This CDR3 has 14 residues. V lost 5 bases to trimming and J lost 1 base; unmatched junction nucleotides: 5. The CDR3 loop reads CSVNRGLRNTEAFF. The CDR3 nucleotides are TGCAGCGTTAACAGGGGGCTGAGGAACACTGAAGCTTTCTTT.

The chain has TRBV11-2 and TRBJ1-1; a possible D gene is TRBD1 (6 bases). Trimming pared 3 bases from V and 0 bases from J, leaving 23 bases between. Germline V gives CDR1 SGHAT, CDR2 FQNNGV. The CDR3 sequence is 19 residues long. The DNA of the CDR3 is TGTGCCAGCAGCTTTAGGATCAAGGGGGAATTTAGGCTGAACACTGAAGCTTTCTTT. Protein sequence: CASSFRIKGEFRLNTEAFF.

This chain connects TRBV14 to TRBJ2-1; TRBD2 agrees at 13 bases. Looked up from germline, CDR1 is SGHDN and CDR2 is FVKESK. The CDR3 totals 19 residues. Trimming took 0 bases from V and 10 from J; bases not matched to a gene: 15. CDR3 nucleotides: TGTGCCAGCAGCCAAGATCCCGGACTACTAGCGGGAGGGCGGCGAGAGCAGTTCTTC. It codes for CASSQDPGLLAGGRREQFF.

J is TRBJ2-7 and V is TRBV5-1; possibly TRBD2 for D (6 bases). This CDR3 is 14 amino acids long. Trimming pared 0 bases from V and 1 base from J, leaving 8 bases between. Germline values: CDR1 SGHRS, CDR2 YFSETQ. The CDR3 DNA sequence: TGCGCCAGCAGCTTGGGGCGGGAATCCTACGAGCAGTACTTC. This translates into CASSLGRESYEQYF. The entire variable domain, with the rest obtained from reference TRBV5-1 and TRBJ2-7, is as follows: KAGVTQTPRYLIKTRGQQVTLSCSPISGHRSVSWYQQTPGQGLQFLFEYFSETQRNKGNFPGRFSGRQFSNSRSEMNVSTLELGDSALYLCASSLGRESYEQYFGPGTRLTVT.

On this clone itself: This sample also contains other DNA sequences that code for the same CDR3. The V gene is TRBV2, the J gene TRBJ2-7; 7 bases agree with TRBD2. This CDR3 spans 14 amino acids. V lost 8 bases, J lost 3 bases, and 10 bases stayed unmatched. CDR1 is SNHLY and CDR2 is FYNNEI in the germline V gene. CDR3 sequence reads: CASSGLAADYEQYV. Here the CDR3 DNA reads TGTGCCAGCTCCGGGCTAGCGGCAGACTACGAGCAGTACGTC.

V and J are TRBV19 and TRBJ2-2, with TRBD2 matching 7 bases. V lost 1 base and J lost 8; bases outside the gene matches: 1. Germline CDR1 reads LNHDA; CDR2 reads SQIVND (reference sequence). The CDR3 has 13 residues. CDR3 nucleotide sequence: TGTGCCAGTAGTATAGCCGGGAGGGGGGAGCTGTTTTTT. This gives the protein CASSIAGRGELFF. Filled out from reference TRBV19 and TRBJ2-2, the complete variable domain reads DGGITQSPKYLFRKEGQNVTLSCEQNLNHDAMYWYRQDPGQGLRLIYYSQIVNDFQKGDIAEGYSVSREKKESFPLTVTSAQKNPTAFYLCASSIAGRGELFFGEGSRLTVL.

J is TRBJ1-1 and V is TRBV19; 9 positions match TRBD1. Germline V lookup: CDR1 LNHDA, CDR2 SQIVND (reference sequence). The CDR3 loop spans 14 amino acids. V was clipped by 5 bases and J by 3 bases; unmatched bases: 4. This chain's CDR3 is CASSETGGHTEAFF. Here the CDR3 DNA reads TGTGCCAGTAGTGAAACAGGGGGCCACACTGAAGCTTTCTTT.

V and J are TRBV18 and TRBJ1-3; no reliable D call. The CDR3 is made up of 15 amino acids. The V end lost 3 bases, the J end lost 0 bases, and 9 bases lay between the germline ends. Germline V gene data show CDR1 as KGHSH and CDR2 as LQKENI. CDR3 sequence reads: CASSPEISSGNTIYF. The CDR3 nucleotides read TGTGCCAGCTCACCGGAGATCAGCTCTGGAAACACCATATATTTT.

This clone was detected only a few times. The rearrangement joins TRBV4-3 to TRBJ1-2, with 8 bases matching TRBD1. Germline V gene lookup returns CDR1 LGHNA and CDR2 YSLEER. V shed 5 bases and J 8 bases; nucleotides not matched to a gene: 10. CDR3 length: 14 residues. The CDR3 bases are TGCGCCAGCAGCTTAGATAACAGGGGGAACGGCTACACCTTC. Protein product: CASSLDNRGNGYTF.

The chain joins TRBV5-1 to TRBJ2-2; TRBD1 might be the D (7 bases). The germline gives CDR1 SGHRS, CDR2 YFSETQ. Deletions cut 4 bases from V and 6 bases from J, with 13 bases between. The CDR3 spans 14 residues. CDR3 sequence (DNA): TGCGCCAGCAGCCCGCAGGGGGGTCCCGGGGAGCTGTTTTTT. This gives the protein CASSPQGGPGELFF.

V and J are TRBV5-8 and TRBJ1-2; 9 bases align to TRBD1. J gave up 4 bases and V 3 bases, and 7 bases lay outside the gene matches. Germline V lookup: CDR1 SGHTS, CDR2 YDEGEE. The CDR3 loop spans 15 amino acids. Here the CDR3 DNA reads TGTGCCAGCAGCTCCGACAGGGGGATGGTCTATGGCTACACCTTC. The encoded protein is CASSSDRGMVYGYTF.

The rearrangement joins TRBV7-6 to TRBJ2-3, with TRBD2 matching over 12 bases. The CDR3 covers 17 residues. Per the germline V gene, CDR1 is SGHVS and CDR2 is FNYEAQ. The trim removed 5 bases at V and 3 bases at J, leaving 9 bases unmatched. CDR3 nucleotides: TGTGCCAGCAGCACGACTAGCGGGAGTCGGGGAACAGATACGCAGTATTTT. Its protein is CASSTTSGSRGTDTQYF.

The genes are TRBV5-4 and TRBJ2-7; 9 positions match TRBD2. The CDR3 extends over 16 amino acids. In germline, CDR1 is SGHNT, CDR2 YYREEE (reference sequence). The ends lost 7 bases at V and 3 bases at J; junction bases unmatched: 14. The CDR3 loop is CASSKAGGGLGYEQYF. The CDR3 DNA sequence: TGTGCCAGCTCCAAAGCGGGAGGAGGGTTGGGCTACGAGCAGTACTTC.

The chain has TRBV18 and TRBJ2-3; 8 nucleotides align to TRBD2. V dropped 6 bases and J dropped 6; count of bases not matched to a gene: 14. The CDR3 extends over 16 amino acids. Germline CDR1 KGHSH, CDR2 LQKENI. The CDR3 DNA sequence: TGTGCCAGCTCCGCTCCCGGACTAGCCGTCGGCGATACGCAGTATTTT. This encodes CASSAPGLAVGDTQYF.

This rearrangement joins TRBV29-1 to TRBJ2-5, with TRBD1 identical over 8 bases. Trimming at V came to 7 bases and at J to 5 bases, leaving 9 bases not matched to a gene. CDR3 length: 13 residues. In germline, CDR1 is SQVTM, CDR2 ANQGSEA. The CDR3 nucleotides read TGCAGCGGAGAACAGGGGGATCAGGAGACCCAGTACTTC. Translating it yields CSGEQGDQETQYF. The full variable domain, its missing parts supplied by reference TRBV29-1 and TRBJ2-5, is SAVISQKPSRDICQRGTSLTIQCQVDSQVTMMFWYRQQPGQSLTLIATANQGSEATYESGFVIDKFPISRPNLTFSTLTVSNMSPEDSSIYLCSGEQGDQETQYFGPGTRLLVL.

This rearrangement joins TRBV14 to TRBJ2-6; no firm D call. V gave up 0 bases and J gave up 4 bases, with 13 bases separating them. The germline V gene encodes CDR1 SGHDN and CDR2 FVKESK. The CDR3 runs 17 residues. The chain's CDR3 is CASSQDARVRGANVLTF. The CDR3 DNA reads TGTGCCAGCAGCCAAGATGCTAGAGTGAGAGGGGCCAACGTCCTGACTTTC.

This chain uses TRBV5-1 with TRBJ2-2, with D possibly being TRBD1 (6 bases). Germline CDR1 SGHRS, CDR2 YFSETQ. There are 13 residues in the CDR3. Trimming removed 2 bases at V and 5 bases at J, with 7 bases between. Written as DNA, the CDR3 is TGCGCCAGCAGCTTTCAGGGGACCGGGGAGCTGTTTTTT. This translates into CASSFQGTGELFF.

This clone was seen a single time. This sequence joins TRBV25-1 and TRBJ1-1, with D maybe TRBD1 (5 bases). CDR1 MGHDK and CDR2 SYGVNS come from the germline V gene. Trimming removed 3 bases from V and 5 bases from J, with 16 bases in between. The CDR3 covers 15 residues. The CDR3, as DNA: TGTGCCAGCAGTGATGACCGGCAGGGCTTAACTGAAGCTTTCTTT. Its translation: CASSDDRQGLTEAFF.

The V gene is TRBV7-4, the J gene TRBJ1-1, with a possible D match to TRBD1 (5 bases). Deletions cut 4 bases from V and 4 bases from J, with 25 bases between. The CDR3 runs to 18 residues. Germline-derived CDR1 and CDR2 are SGHVT and SQSDAQ. CDR3 DNA sequence: TGTGCCAGCAGCTCAACTCGGTGGTGGACGGGACGGTGCACTGAAGCTTTCTTT. Its translation is CASSSTRWWTGRCTEAFF. Variable domain in full (rest from reference TRBV7-4 and TRBJ1-1): GAGVSQSPRYKVAKRGRDVALRCDSISGHVTLYWYRQTLGQGSEVLTYSQSDAQRDKSGRPSGRFSAERPERSVSTLKIQRTEQGDSAVYLCASSSTRWWTGRCTEAFFGQGTRLTVV.

The chain combines TRBV5-4 with TRBJ2-2; unclear D gene. The CDR3 sequence is 17 residues long. The V and J ends lost 6 bases and 4 bases respectively, with 22 bases between them. CDR1 is SGHNT and CDR2 is YYREEE in the germline V gene (reference sequence). The CDR3 loop is CASTPRTSALITGELFF. DNA for the CDR3: TGTGCCAGCACCCCGCGGACGTCTGCGCTCATCACCGGGGAGCTGTTTTTT. Together with reference TRBV5-4 and TRBJ2-2, the CDR3 gives the full variable domain: ETGVTQSPTHLIKTRGQQVTLRCSSQSGHNTVSWYQQALGQGPQFIFQYYREEENGRGNFPPRFSGLQFPNYSSELNVNALELDDSALYLCASTPRTSALITGELFFGEGSRLTVL.